This T cell receptor (beta chain) is drawn from a study of tumor-infiltrating lymphocytes in primary liver carcinoma. Points on this clonotype: A junction boundary mismatches the germline segment, possibly from a read error.

Researchers generated TCR beta cDNA from around 0.55 ug of total RNA, relying on a constant-region primer. ARM-PCR, slightly modified, supplied the TCR beta libraries through three nested multiplex PCR rounds. MiXCR, applied by TCRdb to the multiplex PCR reads, yields one record per CDR3 protein. The sample has tens of thousands of distinct CDR3 sequences, approximately 74% seen once. From unsorted bulk tissue weighing roughly 19-34 mg, DNA and RNA were co-extracted. This TCR was recovered from a man aged 40-49 years with primary liver carcinoma and hepatitis B virus infection. Sequenced input: liver tumor tissue from sampling region 4. Stated subset: tumor region T4, right-lateral pole.

CDR3 sequence: CTSSFGGGPRSINEQFF. CDR3 bases: TGTACCAGCAGCTTCGGGGGAGGGCCCCGGTCCATCAATGAGCAGTTCTTC. This sequence joins TRBV7-9 and TRBJ2-1, with 7 bases lining up with TRBD2. Germline assignment: CDR1 SEHNR and CDR2 FQNEAQ (reference sequence). The CDR3 totals 17 residues.